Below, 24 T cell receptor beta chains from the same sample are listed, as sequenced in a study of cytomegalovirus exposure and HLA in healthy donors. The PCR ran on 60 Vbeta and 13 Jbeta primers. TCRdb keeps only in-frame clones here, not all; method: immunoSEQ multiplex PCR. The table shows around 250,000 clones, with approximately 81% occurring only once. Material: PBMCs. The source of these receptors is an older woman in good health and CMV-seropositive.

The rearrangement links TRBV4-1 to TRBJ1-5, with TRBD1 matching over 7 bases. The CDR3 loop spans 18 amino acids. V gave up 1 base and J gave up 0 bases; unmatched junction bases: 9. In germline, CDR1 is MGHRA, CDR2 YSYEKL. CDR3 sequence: CASSQGGGGSFSNQPQHF. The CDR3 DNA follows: TGCGCCAGCAGCCAAGGAGGAGGGGGCTCTTTTAGCAATCAGCCCCAGCATTTT.

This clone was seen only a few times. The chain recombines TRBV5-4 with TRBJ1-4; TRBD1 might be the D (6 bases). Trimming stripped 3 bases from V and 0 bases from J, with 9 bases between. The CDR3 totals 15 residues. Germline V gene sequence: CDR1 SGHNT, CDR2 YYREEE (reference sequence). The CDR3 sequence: CASSSGQTTNEKLFF. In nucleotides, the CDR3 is TGTGCCAGCAGCTCCGGACAGACAACTAATGAAAAACTGTTTTTT.

CDR3 sequence: CASSPGTSGNPTQYF. CDR3 in DNA: TGTGCCAGCAGTCCCGGGACTAGCGGAAACCCTACGCAGTATTTT. The genes are TRBV5-4 and TRBJ2-3; TRBD2 matches at 11 bases. The CDR3 has 15 residues. Germline CDR1 SGHNT, CDR2 YYREEE (reference sequence). With V trimmed by 5 bases and J by 8 bases, 10 bases remained unmatched.

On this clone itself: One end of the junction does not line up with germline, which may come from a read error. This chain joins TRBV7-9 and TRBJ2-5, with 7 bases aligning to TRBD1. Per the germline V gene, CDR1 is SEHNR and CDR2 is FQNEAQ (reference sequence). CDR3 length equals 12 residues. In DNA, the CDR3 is TGTTCCAGCAGCTTACAGGGGGAGACCCAGTACTTC. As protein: CSSSLQGETQYF.

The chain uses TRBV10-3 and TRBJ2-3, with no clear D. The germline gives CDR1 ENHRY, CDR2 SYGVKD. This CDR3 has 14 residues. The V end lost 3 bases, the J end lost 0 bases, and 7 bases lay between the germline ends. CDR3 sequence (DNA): TGTGCCATCAGTGATACATCGAGCACAGATACGCAGTATTTT. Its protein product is CAISDTSSTDTQYF.

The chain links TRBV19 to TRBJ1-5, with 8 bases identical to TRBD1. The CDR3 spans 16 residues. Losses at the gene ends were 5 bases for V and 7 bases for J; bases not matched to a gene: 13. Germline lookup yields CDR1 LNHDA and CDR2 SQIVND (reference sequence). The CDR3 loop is CASSPATGVIGQPQHF. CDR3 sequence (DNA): TGTGCCAGTAGTCCGGCGACAGGGGTTATTGGGCAGCCCCAGCATTTT.

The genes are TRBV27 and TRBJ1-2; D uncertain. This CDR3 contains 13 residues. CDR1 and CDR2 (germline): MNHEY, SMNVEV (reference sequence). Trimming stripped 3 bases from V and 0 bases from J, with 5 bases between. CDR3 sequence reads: CASSFRANYGYTF. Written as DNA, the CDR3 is TGTGCCAGCAGTTTTCGGGCTAACTATGGCTACACCTTC.

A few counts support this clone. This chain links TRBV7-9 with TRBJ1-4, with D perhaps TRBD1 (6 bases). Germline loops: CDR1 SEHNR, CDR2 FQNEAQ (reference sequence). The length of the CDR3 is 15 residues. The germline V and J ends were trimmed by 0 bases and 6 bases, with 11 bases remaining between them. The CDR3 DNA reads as TGTGCCAGCAGCTTAGCCGGGGGGCTGGATGAAAAACTGTTTTTT. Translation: CASSLAGGLDEKLFF. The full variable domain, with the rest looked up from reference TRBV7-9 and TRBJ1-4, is DTGVSQNPRHKITKRGQNVTFRCDPISEHNRLYWYRQTLGQGPEFLTYFQNEAQLEKSRLLSDRFSAERPKGSFSTLEIQRTEQGDSAMYLCASSLAGGLDEKLFFGSGTQLSVL.

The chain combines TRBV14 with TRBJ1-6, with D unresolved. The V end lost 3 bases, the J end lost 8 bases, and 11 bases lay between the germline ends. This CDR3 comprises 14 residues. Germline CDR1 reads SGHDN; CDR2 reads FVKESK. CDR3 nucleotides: TGTGCCAGCAGCCAGGGAAGGGAGCATTCACCCCTCCACTTT. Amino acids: CASSQGREHSPLHF. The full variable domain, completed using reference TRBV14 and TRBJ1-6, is EAGVTQFPSHSVIEKGQTVTLRCDPISGHDNLYWYRRVMGKEIKFLLHFVKESKQDESGMPNNRFLAERTGGTYSTLKVQPAELEDSGVYFCASSQGREHSPLHFGNGTRLTVT.

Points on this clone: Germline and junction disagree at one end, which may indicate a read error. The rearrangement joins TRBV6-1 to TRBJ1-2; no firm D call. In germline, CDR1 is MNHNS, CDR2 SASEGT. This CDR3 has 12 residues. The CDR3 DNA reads TGTGCCAGCAGTGAGATAGTGCCGATTTATTCCTTC. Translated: CASSEIVPIYSF.

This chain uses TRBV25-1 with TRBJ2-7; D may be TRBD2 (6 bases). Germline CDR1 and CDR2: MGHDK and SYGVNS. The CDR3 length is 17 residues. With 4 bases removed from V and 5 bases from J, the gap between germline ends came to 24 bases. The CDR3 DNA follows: TGTGCCAGCAGTGGTTTTGGGGGGTCTCCCCGGGGCCACGAGCAGTACTTC. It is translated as CASSGFGGSPRGHEQYF.

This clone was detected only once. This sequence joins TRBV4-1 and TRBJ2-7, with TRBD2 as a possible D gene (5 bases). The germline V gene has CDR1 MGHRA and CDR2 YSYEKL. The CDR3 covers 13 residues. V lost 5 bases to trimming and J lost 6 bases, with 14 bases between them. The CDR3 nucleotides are TGCGCCAGCAGCTTTGGACGGGATGGCGAGCAGTACTTC. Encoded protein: CASSFGRDGEQYF.

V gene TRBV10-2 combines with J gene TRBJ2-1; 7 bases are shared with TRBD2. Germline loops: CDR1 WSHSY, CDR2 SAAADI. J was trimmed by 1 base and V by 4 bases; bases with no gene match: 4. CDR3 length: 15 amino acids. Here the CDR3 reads CASSGSGNSYNEQFF. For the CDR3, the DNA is TGCGCCAGCAGTGGGAGCGGGAATTCCTACAATGAGCAGTTCTTC.

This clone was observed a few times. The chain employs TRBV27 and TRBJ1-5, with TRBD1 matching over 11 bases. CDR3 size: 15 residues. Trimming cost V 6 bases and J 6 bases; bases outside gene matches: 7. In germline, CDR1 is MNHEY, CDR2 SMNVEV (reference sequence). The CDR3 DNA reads TGTGCCAGCAGGAAAGGACAGGGGGCTTTTCAGCCCCAGCATTTT. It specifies CASRKGQGAFQPQHF.

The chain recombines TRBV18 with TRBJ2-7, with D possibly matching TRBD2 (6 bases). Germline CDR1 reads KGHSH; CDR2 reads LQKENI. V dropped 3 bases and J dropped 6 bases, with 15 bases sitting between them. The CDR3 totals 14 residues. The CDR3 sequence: CASSPVIVGGEQYF. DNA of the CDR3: TGTGCCAGCTCACCCGTGATAGTCGGGGGCGAGCAGTACTTC.

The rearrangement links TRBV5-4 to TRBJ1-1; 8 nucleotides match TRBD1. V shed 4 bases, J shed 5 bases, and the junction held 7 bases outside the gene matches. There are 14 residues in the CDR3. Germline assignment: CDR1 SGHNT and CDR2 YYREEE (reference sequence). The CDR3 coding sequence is TGTGCCAGCAGCCGACAGGGGACGTTTACTGAAGCTTTCTTT. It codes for CASSRQGTFTEAFF.

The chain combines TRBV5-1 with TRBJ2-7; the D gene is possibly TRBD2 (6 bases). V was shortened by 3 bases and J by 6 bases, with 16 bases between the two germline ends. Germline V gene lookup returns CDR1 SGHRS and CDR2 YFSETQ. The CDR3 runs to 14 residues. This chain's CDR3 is CASSSRDSPAEQYF. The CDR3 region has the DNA TGCGCCAGCAGCTCGCGGGACTCCCCGGCCGAGCAGTACTTC. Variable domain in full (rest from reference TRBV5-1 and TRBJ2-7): KAGVTQTPRYLIKTRGQQVTLSCSPISGHRSVSWYQQTPGQGLQFLFEYFSETQRNKGNFPGRFSGRQFSNSRSEMNVSTLELGDSALYLCASSSRDSPAEQYFGPGTRLTVT.

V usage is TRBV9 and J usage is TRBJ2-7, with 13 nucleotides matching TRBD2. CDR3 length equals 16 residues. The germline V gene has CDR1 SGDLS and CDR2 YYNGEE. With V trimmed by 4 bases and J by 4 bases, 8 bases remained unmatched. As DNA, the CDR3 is TGTGCCAGCAGCCCTCATGGGACTAGCGGGGAATACGAGCAGTACTTC. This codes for CASSPHGTSGEYEQYF.

DNA of the CDR3: TGTGCCAGCAGTGACCCCAATCACACAGGGGGGAATCAGCCCCAGCATTTT. Translating it yields CASSDPNHTGGNQPQHF. This sequence joins TRBV6-4 and TRBJ1-5, with 8 bases matching TRBD1. This CDR3 has 17 amino acids. J was trimmed by 4 bases and V by 2 bases; bases with no gene match: 10. CDR1 is MRHNA and CDR2 is SNTAGT in the germline V gene.

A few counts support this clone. Here the CDR3 DNA reads TGTGCCAGCAGTAGACAGGGTAATTTGGCTTTCTTT. Protein product: CASSRQGNLAFF. The gene calls are TRBV2 and TRBJ1-1, with TRBD1 matching 7 bases. CDR1 and CDR2 from the germline V gene are SNHLY and FYNNEI. V shed 5 bases and J 11 bases; nucleotides not matched to a gene: 8. This CDR3 has 12 amino acids.

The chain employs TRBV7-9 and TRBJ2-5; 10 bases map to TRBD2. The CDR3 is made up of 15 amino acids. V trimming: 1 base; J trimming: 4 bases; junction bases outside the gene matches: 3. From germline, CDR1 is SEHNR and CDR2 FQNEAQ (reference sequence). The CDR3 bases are TGTGCCAGCAGCTTAGATGGGACTAGCGCAGAGACCCAGTACTTC. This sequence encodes CASSLDGTSAETQYF.

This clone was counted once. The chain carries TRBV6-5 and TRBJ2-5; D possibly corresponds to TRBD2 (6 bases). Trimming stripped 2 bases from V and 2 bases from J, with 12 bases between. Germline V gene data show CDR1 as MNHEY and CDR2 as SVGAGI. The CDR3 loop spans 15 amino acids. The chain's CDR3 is CASSYRIADQETQYF. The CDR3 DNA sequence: TGTGCCAGCAGTTACAGGATAGCGGATCAAGAGACCCAGTACTTC.

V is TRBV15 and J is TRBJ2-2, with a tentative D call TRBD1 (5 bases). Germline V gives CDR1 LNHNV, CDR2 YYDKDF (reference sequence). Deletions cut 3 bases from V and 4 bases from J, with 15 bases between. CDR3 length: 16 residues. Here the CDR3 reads CATSSPYIGVTGELFF. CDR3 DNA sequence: TGTGCCACCAGCAGTCCTTATATAGGGGTCACCGGGGAGCTGTTTTTT. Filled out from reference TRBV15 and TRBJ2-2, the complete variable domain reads DAMVIQNPRYQVTQFGKPVTLSCSQTLNHNVMYWYQQKSSQAPKLLFHYYDKDFNNEADTPDNFQSRRPNTSFCFLDIRSPGLGDTAMYLCATSSPYIGVTGELFFGEGSRLTVL.

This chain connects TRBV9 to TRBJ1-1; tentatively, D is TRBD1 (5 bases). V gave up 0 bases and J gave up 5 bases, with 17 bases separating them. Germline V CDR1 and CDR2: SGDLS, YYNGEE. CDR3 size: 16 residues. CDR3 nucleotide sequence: TGTGCCAGCAGCGTAGGGGGCAGCGACGTAAGGACTGAAGCTTTCTTT. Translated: CASSVGGSDVRTEAFF.